One T cell receptor beta chain is described in this entry. TCRdb's copy holds only in-frame clones and misses some; the assay was immunoSEQ multiplex PCR. The sample lists about 80,000 clones, about 94% occurring once. Between the trimmed V and J ends, which lost 4 bases and 8 bases, there was a span of 8 bases. The CDR3 extends over 12 amino acids. CDR1 LGHNA and CDR2 YNFKEQ come from the germline V gene. The data are from a study of technical replicates of blood from several donors. The sequencing input was T cells isolated from PBMCs. This sequence originates from a human donor in good health. The rearrangement uses TRBV4-2 and TRBJ1-4; D possibly corresponds to TRBD1 (5 bases). The chain's CDR3 is CASSPRGEKLFF. As DNA, the CDR3 is TGTGCCAGCAGCCCCCGGGGGGAAAAACTGTTTTTT.